This T cell receptor beta chain appears in the sequencing data of a study of cytomegalovirus exposure and HLA in healthy donors. Germline CDR1 reads MNHEY; CDR2 reads SMNVEV (reference sequence). The CDR3 is 13 amino acids. PCR involved 60 Vbeta and 13 Jbeta primers. The table came from immunoSEQ multiplex PCR; TCRdb's copy has only in-frame clones and leaves some out. The sample includes over 95,000 clones, around 77% of them seen just once. General observations from the study: Analysis was carried out at a later point, and it linked a missense DCLRE1C variant to TCR beta V- and J-gene trimming. Common viral pathogens were later found to be apparently linked to several of the most significant clusters.

In regard to this clone: Antigen unknown.

Input material: PBMCs. V usage is TRBV27 and J usage is TRBJ2-5; 7 bases line up with TRBD1. The DNA end favors TRBJ2-7, so the J call may be wrong. This receptor was obtained from a woman under 40 in good health and CMV-seropositive. In DNA, the CDR3 is TGTGCCACCCAACAGGGGATCGGCTACGAGCAGTACTTC. Translating gives CATQQGIGYEQYF.